The 32 T cell receptor beta chains listed next were all sequenced from one sample in a study of monozygotic twins with inflammatory bowel disease. For each CDR3 protein, TCRdb gives one entry from its re-call of the 5' RACE reads, without DNA. Its listing shows a few hundred thousand distinct CDR3 sequences. The specimen was blood. The receptors were sampled from a human donor with ulcerative colitis or Crohn's disease, or a healthy co-twin of an affected twin (not recorded which).

V usage is TRBV6-5 and J usage is TRBJ2-1. Germline-derived CDR1 and CDR2 are MNHEY and SVGAGI. The CDR3 is 16 amino acids. CDR3 sequence reads: CASRYSRWLLYDEQFF.

CDR3 loop: CSASPLLAGGAYEQYF. The chain recombines TRBV20-1 with TRBJ2-7; TCRdb calls TRBD2, which cannot be checked without DNA. The length of the CDR3 is 16 residues. Germline CDR1 and CDR2: DFQATT and SNEGSKA (reference sequence).

The rearrangement uses TRBV7-2 and TRBJ1-1; TCRdb's D gene call, TRBD1, goes unchecked for lack of DNA. This CDR3 has 14 residues. Germline V CDR1 and CDR2: SGHTA, FQGNSA. The CDR3 here is CASSTRQGATEAFF.

V gene TRBV10-3 combines with J gene TRBJ1-1. The CDR3 length is 13 residues. Germline V gene data show CDR1 as ENHRY and CDR2 as SYGVKD. The CDR3 protein is CAIGTLDGEGAFF.

V gene TRBV5-1 combines with J gene TRBJ2-2; TCRdb outputs TRBD1, but without DNA this stays unchecked. The germline V gene has CDR1 SGHRS and CDR2 YFSETQ. The CDR3 spans 15 residues. The CDR3 loop reads CASRSQGAFTGELFF.

The chain has TRBV12-3 or TRBV12-4 and TRBJ1-2. This CDR3 region has 15 residues. The chain's CDR3 is CASSSYLSPNYGYTF.

The chain is built from TRBV12-3 or TRBV12-4 and TRBJ2-1; the D gene TCRdb calls, TRBD2, cannot be checked with no DNA. The CDR3 spans 17 residues. The CDR3 protein is CASNAKLAGASYNEQFF.

The chain carries TRBV7-2 and TRBJ2-1. The CDR3 runs 17 residues. Germline-derived CDR1 and CDR2 are SGHTA and FQGNSA. The chain's CDR3 is CASSLRPAAPMTNEQFF. The variable domain in full, completed from reference TRBV7-2 and TRBJ2-1, reads GAGVSQSPSNKVTEKGKDVELRCDPISGHTALYWYRQSLGQGLEFLIYFQGNSAPDKSGLPSDRFSAERTGGSVSTLTIQRTQQEDSAVYLCASSLRPAAPMTNEQFFGPGTRLTVL.

V gene TRBV29-1 combines with J gene TRBJ1-1; TCRdb's D call, TRBD1, is unchecked because there is no DNA. The CDR3 loop spans 14 amino acids. The germline V gene has CDR1 SQVTM and CDR2 ANQGSEA. CDR3 protein: CSTKTGPTGTEAFF.

The V gene is TRBV27, the J gene TRBJ1-1; TCRdb's D call, TRBD1, is unchecked because there is no DNA. Germline values: CDR1 MNHEY, CDR2 SMNVEV (reference sequence). The CDR3 extends over 16 amino acids. CDR3 sequence reads: CASSLSPRERVAEAFF.

The gene calls are TRBV7-3 and TRBJ2-2. Looked up from germline, CDR1 is SGHTA and CDR2 is FQGTGA. The CDR3 contains 14 residues. CDR3 amino acids: CASSLSSLSGELFF. Full variable domain (missing parts from reference TRBV7-3 and TRBJ2-2): GAGVSQTPSNKVTEKGKYVELRCDPISGHTALYWYRQSLGQGPEFLIYFQGTGAADDSGLPNDRFFAVRPEGSVSTLKIQRTERGDSAVYLCASSLSSLSGELFFGEGSRLTVL.

The chain carries TRBV29-1 and TRBJ1-1; TCRdb names TRBD1, which stays unverified in the absence of DNA. Germline-derived CDR1 and CDR2 are SQVTM and ANQGSEA. The CDR3 has 12 residues. The CDR3: CSASGLNTEAFF.

The V and J genes are TRBV9 and TRBJ1-1; TCRdb designates TRBD1, a call that cannot be tested without DNA. The CDR3 has 14 amino acids. The germline V gene has CDR1 SGDLS and CDR2 YYNGEE. The CDR3 loop reads CASSPYTGGTEAFF.

CDR3 in amino acids: CASSLEGPSYGYTF. The chain carries TRBV5-1 and TRBJ1-2. This CDR3 contains 14 residues. CDR1 SGHRS and CDR2 YFSETQ come from the germline V gene.

This chain connects TRBV10-3 to TRBJ2-7. CDR3 length: 14 amino acids. The V gene's germline CDR1 is ENHRY and CDR2 SYGVKD. CDR3 loop: CAISDPGSTYEQYF.

The gene calls are TRBV18 and TRBJ2-5; TCRdb's D call, TRBD1, is unchecked because there is no DNA. The CDR3 is 16 amino acids. Germline V CDR1 and CDR2: KGHSH, LQKENI. CDR3 residues: CASSPWAKGAQETQYF. Looking up the rest from reference TRBV18 and TRBJ2-5 gives the full variable domain: NAGVMQNPRHLVRRRGQEARLRCSPMKGHSHVYWYRQLPEEGLKFMVYLQKENIIDESGMPKERFSAEFPKEGPSILRIQQVVRGDSAAYFCASSPWAKGAQETQYFGPGTRLLVL.

V is TRBV20-1 and J is TRBJ2-1; the D gene TCRdb calls, TRBD2, cannot be checked with no DNA. Germline CDR1 DFQATT, CDR2 SNEGSKA (reference sequence). This CDR3 has 16 amino acids. CDR3 region: CSARDLNGGAWGEQFF.

The chain employs TRBV29-1 and TRBJ2-3; TCRdb's D call of TRBD1 is untestable without DNA. Germline V gives CDR1 SQVTM, CDR2 ANQGSEA. The CDR3 sequence is 13 residues long. CDR3: CSVYRDGTDTQYF.

V and J are TRBV5-1 and TRBJ2-7; absent DNA, TCRdb's TRBD1 call cannot be checked. There are 16 residues in the CDR3. In germline, CDR1 is SGHRS, CDR2 YFSETQ. CDR3 sequence: CASSLALSGGRGEQYF.

This rearrangement joins TRBV5-5 to TRBJ1-5. Germline V gives CDR1 SGHKS, CDR2 YYEKEE (reference sequence). The CDR3 extends over 12 amino acids. This chain's CDR3 is CASSLAGNPQHF.

J is TRBJ2-1 and V is TRBV11-2; as DNA is missing, the TRBD2 call by TCRdb cannot be tested. The length of the CDR3 is 18 residues. The germline V gene has CDR1 SGHAT and CDR2 FQNNGV. CDR3 loop: CASSRGGQWRERYNEQFF. The full variable domain, in which reference TRBV11-2 and TRBJ2-1 provide the parts outside the CDR3, is EAGVAQSPRYKIIEKRQSVAFWCNPISGHATLYWYQQILGQGPKLLIQFQNNGVVDDSQLPKDRFSAERLKGVDSTLKIQPAKLEDSAVYLCASSRGGQWRERYNEQFFGPGTRLTVL.

The gene calls are TRBV7-9 and TRBJ2-3; TCRdb's assignment of TRBD2 cannot be checked, as there is no DNA. The CDR3 contains 16 residues. CDR1 and CDR2 (germline): SEHNR, FQNEAQ (reference sequence). This CDR3 is CASSPLAGSSTDTQYF.

This chain links TRBV6-6 with TRBJ2-3; without DNA, the TCRdb call of TRBD1 cannot be checked. The CDR3 sequence is 14 residues long. CDR1 is MNHNY, CDR2 SVGAGI, per germline (reference sequence). CDR3 sequence reads: CASSSPGGADTQYF.

The J gene is TRBJ1-2, the V gene TRBV29-1. In germline, CDR1 is SQVTM, CDR2 ANQGSEA. This CDR3 has 12 residues. CDR3 residues: CSAMDSNYGYTF.

The chain uses TRBV7-8 and TRBJ1-6. Per germline, CDR1 SGHVS and CDR2 FQNEAQ. The CDR3 extends over 13 amino acids. CDR3 amino acids: CASSLRWDSPLHF.

This chain uses TRBV20-1 with TRBJ2-5; lacking DNA, the TRBD1 call made by TCRdb goes unchecked. Germline V gives CDR1 DFQATT, CDR2 SNEGSKA (reference sequence). CDR3 size: 17 residues. The CDR3 sequence is CSASMTRQGTLREAQYF.

The chain links TRBV27 to TRBJ2-7. CDR3 length: 13 residues. CDR1 and CDR2 from the germline V gene are MNHEY and SMNVEV (reference sequence). The CDR3 here is CASSLSLAYEQYF.

The rearrangement uses TRBV5-1 and TRBJ1-2. From germline, CDR1 is SGHRS and CDR2 YFSETQ. The CDR3 is made up of 14 amino acids. The CDR3 reads CASSLYTSGYGYTF.

The CDR3 spells CASSRTGQNQETQYF. The J gene is TRBJ2-5, the V gene TRBV18; without DNA, the TCRdb call of TRBD1 cannot be checked. Germline CDR1 is KGHSH and CDR2 is LQKENI. The CDR3 runs to 15 residues.

The chain employs TRBV4-3 and TRBJ2-7; TCRdb calls TRBD1, which cannot be checked without DNA. The CDR3 covers 15 residues. CDR1 is LGHNA and CDR2 is YSLEER in the germline V gene. This chain's CDR3 is CASSQGVLGNYEQYF.

The V gene is TRBV11-3, the J gene TRBJ2-3; the TCRdb call, TRBD2, lacks DNA for checking. The CDR3 totals 15 residues. Germline V lookup: CDR1 SGHNT, CDR2 YENEEA. The CDR3 region is CASREGGRRTDTQYF.

V is TRBV7-8 and J is TRBJ2-3; without DNA, the TCRdb call of TRBD2 cannot be checked. CDR1 is SGHVS, CDR2 FQNEAQ, per germline. The CDR3 is made up of 17 amino acids. The CDR3 spells CASSRSVAGGSTDTQYF.